The 5 T cell receptor beta chains in this list originate from one sample, sequenced in a study of blood T cell repertoires in COVID-19. The protocol was immunoSEQ multiplex PCR, while the TCRdb copy is restricted to in-frame clones and leaves out a portion. In the table there are more than 90,000 clones, about three quarters of which are singletons. What was sequenced was peripheral blood. The receptor set was obtained from a man between 65 and 80 years old with acute or convalescent COVID-19.

This clone was detected only once. This chain joins TRBV28 and TRBJ2-1; 7 bases are shared with TRBD2. The trim removed 4 bases at V and 4 bases at J, leaving 13 bases unmatched. In germline, CDR1 is MDHEN, CDR2 SYDVKM. There are 17 residues in the CDR3. The CDR3 DNA reads as TGTGCCAGCAGTTCCGCGGCGACTAGCAGGGATTACAATGAGCAGTTCTTC. Translation: CASSSAATSRDYNEQFF.

The CDR3 coding sequence is TGTGCCAGCTCACCAGCAGGGCCACTAATCGATTCACCCCTCCACTTT. Its translation is CASSPAGPLIDSPLHF. The genes are TRBV18 and TRBJ1-6; possibly TRBD1 for D (5 bases). Germline CDR1 and CDR2: KGHSH and LQKENI. The V end lost 2 bases, the J end lost 8 bases, and 16 bases lay between the germline ends. This CDR3 has 16 residues.

The chain is built from TRBV21-1 and TRBJ2-3; the table's TRBD2 call for D was not verified on the DNA. TRBV21-1 is reported as a pseudogene. This CDR3 contains 17 residues. The CDR3 DNA reads TGTGCCAGCAGCAAATGGAGAGGGAGGGTGCCCGCAGATACGCAGTATTTT. Translating gives CASSKWRGRVPADTQYF.

A few counts support this clone. This chain joins TRBV7-3 and TRBJ2-3; a possible D gene is TRBD1 (6 bases). CDR1 is SGHTA and CDR2 is FQGTGA in the germline V gene. The CDR3 totals 13 residues. The V and J ends lost 5 bases and 1 base respectively, with 7 bases between them. The CDR3 protein is CASSPGGTDTQYF. CDR3 coding DNA: TGTGCCAGCAGCCCAGGGGGCACAGATACGCAGTATTTT.

There are a few counts of this clone. V usage is TRBV30 and J usage is TRBJ2-5, with 10 bases identical to TRBD1. V lost 0 bases to trimming and J lost 4 bases; unmatched junction nucleotides: 2. Germline V CDR1 and CDR2: GTSNPN, SVGIG (reference sequence). This CDR3 comprises 14 residues. The CDR3 nucleotides read TGTGCCTGGAGTGTTGACAGGGGGCGAGAGACCCAGTACTTC. This gives the protein CAWSVDRGRETQYF.